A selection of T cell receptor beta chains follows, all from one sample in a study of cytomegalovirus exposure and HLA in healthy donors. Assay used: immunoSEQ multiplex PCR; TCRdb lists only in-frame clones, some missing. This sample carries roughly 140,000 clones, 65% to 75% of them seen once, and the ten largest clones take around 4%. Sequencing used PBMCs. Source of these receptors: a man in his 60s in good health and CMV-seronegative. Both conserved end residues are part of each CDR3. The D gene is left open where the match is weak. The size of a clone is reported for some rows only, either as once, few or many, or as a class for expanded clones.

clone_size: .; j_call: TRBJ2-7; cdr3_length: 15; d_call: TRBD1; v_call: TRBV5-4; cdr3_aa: CASSLGQGVAYEQYF; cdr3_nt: TGTGCCAGCAGCTTGGGACAGGGGGTTGCCTACGAGCAGTACTTC
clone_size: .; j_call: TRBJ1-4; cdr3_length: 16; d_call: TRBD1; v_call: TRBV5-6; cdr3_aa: CASSSGTGGLYQKLFF; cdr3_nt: TGTGCCAGCAGCTCCGGGACAGGGGGGTTATATCAAAAACTGTTTTTT
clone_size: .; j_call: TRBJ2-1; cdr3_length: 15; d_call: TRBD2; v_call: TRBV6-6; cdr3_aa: CASSSGLAGPNEQFF; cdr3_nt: TGTGCCAGCAGTTCCGGACTAGCGGGACCCAATGAGCAGTTCTTC
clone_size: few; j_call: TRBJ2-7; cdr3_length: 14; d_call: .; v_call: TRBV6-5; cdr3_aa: CASRPADRSYEQYF; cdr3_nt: TGTGCCAGCAGACCAGCAGACAGGTCCTACGAGCAGTACTTC
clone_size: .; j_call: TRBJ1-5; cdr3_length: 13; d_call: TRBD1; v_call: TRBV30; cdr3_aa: CAWKQGLNQPQHF; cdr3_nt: TGTGCCTGGAAACAGGGGTTGAATCAGCCCCAGCATTTT
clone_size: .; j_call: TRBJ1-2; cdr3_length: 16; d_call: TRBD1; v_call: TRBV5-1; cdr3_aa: CASSLGGDSFNYGYTF; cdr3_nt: TGCGCCAGCAGCTTGGGGGGGGACAGCTTTAACTATGGCTACACCTTC
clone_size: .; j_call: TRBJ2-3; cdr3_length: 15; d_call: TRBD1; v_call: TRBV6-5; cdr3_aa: CASSYLGTVTDTQYF; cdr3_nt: TGTGCCAGCAGTTATCTCGGGACAGTCACAGATACGCAGTATTTT
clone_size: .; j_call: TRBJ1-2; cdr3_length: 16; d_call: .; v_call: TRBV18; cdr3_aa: CASSPPAGGVRQGYTF; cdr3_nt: TGTGCCAGCTCACCACCCGCAGGCGGGGTTCGGCAAGGCTACACCTTC
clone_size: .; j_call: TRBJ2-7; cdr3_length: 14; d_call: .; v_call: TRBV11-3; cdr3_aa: CASSPRDNPYEQYF; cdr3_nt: TGTGCCAGCAGCCCCCGGGACAATCCCTACGAGCAGTACTTC
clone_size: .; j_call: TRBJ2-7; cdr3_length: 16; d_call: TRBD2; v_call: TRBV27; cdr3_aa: CASSLQPGLAVYEQYF; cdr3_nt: TGTGCCAGCAGTCTTCAGCCGGGACTAGCGGTCTACGAGCAGTACTTC
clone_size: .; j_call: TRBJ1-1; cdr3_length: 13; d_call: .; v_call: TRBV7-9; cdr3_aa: CASSLPVNTEAFF; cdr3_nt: TGTGCCAGCAGCTTACCAGTGAACACTGAAGCTTTCTTT
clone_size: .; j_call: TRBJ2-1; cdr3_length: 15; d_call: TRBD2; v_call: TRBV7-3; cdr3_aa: CASSLSGGGGNEQFF; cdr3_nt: TGTGCCAGCAGCTTATCGGGCGGGGGGGGTAATGAGCAGTTCTTC
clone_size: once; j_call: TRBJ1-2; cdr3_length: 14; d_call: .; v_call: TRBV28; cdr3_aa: CASSSPPGAYGYTF; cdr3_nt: TGTGCCAGCAGTTCCCCCCCAGGGGCTTATGGCTACACCTTC
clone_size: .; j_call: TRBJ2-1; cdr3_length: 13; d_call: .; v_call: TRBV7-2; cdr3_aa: CASSLGASDEQFF; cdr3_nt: TGTGCCAGCAGCTTAGGGGCTAGCGATGAGCAGTTCTTC
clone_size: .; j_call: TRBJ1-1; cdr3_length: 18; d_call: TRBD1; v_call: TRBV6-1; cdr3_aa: CASSDPRDRGRANTEAFF; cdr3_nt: TGTGCCAGCAGTGATCCCCGGGACAGGGGGAGAGCGAACACTGAAGCTTTCTTT
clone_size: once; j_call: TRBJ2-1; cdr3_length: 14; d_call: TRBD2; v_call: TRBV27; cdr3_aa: CASTLAGGSNEQFF; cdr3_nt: TGTGCCAGCACTTTAGCGGGAGGGTCGAATGAGCAGTTCTTC
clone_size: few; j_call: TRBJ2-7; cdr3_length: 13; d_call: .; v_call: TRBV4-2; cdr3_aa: CASSQELVYEQYF; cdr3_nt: TGTGCCAGCAGCCAAGAACTCGTGTACGAGCAGTACTTC